Listed here are 27 T cell receptor beta chains from one sample, sequenced in a study of early T cells in non-severe SARS-CoV-2 infection. A single record per CDR3 protein comes from TCRdb applying MiXCR to the 5' RACE reads. The sample yields 70,000 or so distinct CDR3 sequences, roughly 4.6% seen once. Sequenced material: whole blood, taken at baseline. The receptors stem from an adult who was a healthcare worker with PCR-confirmed SARS-CoV-2 infection or an uninfected control (not recorded which). The donor label of this sample is uncertain.

This clonotype was detected ten times or more. J is TRBJ2-1 and V is TRBV30; 12 bases match TRBD2. With V trimmed by 7 bases and J by 5 bases, 6 bases remained unmatched. This CDR3 contains 14 residues. Germline CDR1 reads GTSNPN; CDR2 reads SVGIG (reference sequence). CDR3 sequence (DNA): TGTGCCTACCGACTAGCGGGGGCCAACAATGAGCAGTTCTTC. It codes for CAYRLAGANNEQFF. Full variable domain (outside the CDR3, taken from reference TRBV30 and TRBJ2-1): SQTIHQWPATLVQPVGSPLSLECTVEGTSNPNLYWYRQAAGRGLQLLFYSVGIGQISSEVPQNLSASRPQDRQFILSSKKLLLSDSGFYLCAYRLAGANNEQFFGPGTRLTVL.

This chain joins TRBV5-1 and TRBJ2-1; 10 bases map to TRBD1. Unmatched junction bases numbered 4, after V lost 5 bases and J lost 2 bases. Germline V gene sequence: CDR1 SGHRS, CDR2 YFSETQ. The CDR3 is made up of 15 amino acids. CDR3: CASRRGTGAYNEQFF. Written as DNA, the CDR3 is TGCGCCAGCAGGCGTGGGACAGGGGCCTACAATGAGCAGTTCTTC.

At least ten counts were recorded for this clonotype. The V call is TRBV7-3, the J call TRBJ1-1, with TRBD1 matching 8 bases. V lost 5 bases to trimming and J lost 0 bases; unmatched junction nucleotides: 5. The CDR3 runs to 15 residues. Germline assignment: CDR1 SGHTA and CDR2 FQGTGA. Here the CDR3 reads CASSLTDRVNTEAFF. CDR3 DNA: TGTGCCAGCAGCCTGACGGACAGGGTGAACACTGAAGCTTTCTTT.

This clonotype was detected a few times. The rearrangement uses TRBV19 and TRBJ2-3, with 8 bases aligning to TRBD1. Germline V CDR1 and CDR2: LNHDA, SQIVND (reference sequence). With 3 bases clipped from V and 0 bases from J, the junction kept 5 bases outside the gene matches. The length of the CDR3 is 16 residues. CDR3 amino acids: CASSIGGTGSTDTQYF. In nucleotides, the CDR3 is TGTGCCAGTAGTATTGGAGGGACAGGTAGCACAGATACGCAGTATTTT.

The gene calls are TRBV2 and TRBJ2-2; no reliable D call. Germline-derived CDR1 and CDR2 are SNHLY and FYNNEI. The CDR3 has 15 residues. V was clipped by 4 bases and J by 2 bases, with 11 bases between them. In DNA, the CDR3 is TGTGCCAGCAGTGTGAGCAGGTCCAACACCGGGGAGCTGTTTTTT. Protein product: CASSVSRSNTGELFF.

This clonotype has a count of ten or more. V and J are TRBV3-1 and TRBJ1-2; D gene uncertain. Between the trimmed V and J ends, which lost 6 bases and 1 base, there was a span of 12 bases. The CDR3 sequence is 14 residues long. From germline, CDR1 is LGHDT and CDR2 YNNKEL (reference sequence). This chain's CDR3 is CASRSSGDNYGYTF. The CDR3 DNA is TGTGCCAGCAGGTCCTCCGGGGATAACTATGGCTACACCTTC.

The chain has TRBV5-1 and TRBJ1-2; D gene uncertain. Germline V gene data show CDR1 as SGHRS and CDR2 as YFSETQ. V lost 4 bases, J lost 8 bases, and 21 bases lay in between. The CDR3 is 15 amino acids. Written as DNA, the CDR3 is TGCGCCAGCAGCCTCTCACGAGACATGGCTGGCGGCTACACCTTC. Translated, it gives CASSLSRDMAGGYTF. Drawing the rest from reference TRBV5-1 and TRBJ1-2, the complete variable domain is KAGVTQTPRYLIKTRGQQVTLSCSPISGHRSVSWYQQTPGQGLQFLFEYFSETQRNKGNFPGRFSGRQFSNSRSEMNVSTLELGDSALYLCASSLSRDMAGGYTFGSGTRLTVV.

This chain uses TRBV15 with TRBJ2-3, with D perhaps TRBD2 (6 bases). The V gene's germline CDR1 is LNHNV and CDR2 YYDKDF (reference sequence). This CDR3 is 13 amino acids long. The V end lost 1 base, the J end lost 4 bases, and 6 bases lay between the germline ends. CDR3 DNA sequence: TGTGCCACCAGCAGAGGGGGGGCAGATACGCAGTATTTT. Residues: CATSRGGADTQYF.

This clonotype was found a few times. The chain joins TRBV12-3 or TRBV12-4 to TRBJ2-3; D is perhaps TRBD2 (6 bases). This CDR3 region has 15 residues. V was trimmed by 1 base and J by 2 bases, leaving 10 bases between them. The CDR3 nucleotides are TGTGCCAGCAGTTTAGGGACTACGCCCACAGATACGCAGTATTTT. Residues: CASSLGTTPTDTQYF.

This clonotype was detected ten times or more. V and J are TRBV10-1 and TRBJ2-7; no definite D call. This CDR3 comprises 11 residues. The V gene's germline CDR1 is WNHNN and CDR2 SYGVQD (reference sequence). V was cut by 4 bases and J by 4 bases, with 5 bases left in between. The CDR3 DNA sequence: TGCGCCAGCAGTGCCCATTACGAGCAGTACTTC. The encoded protein is CASSAHYEQYF.

The genes are TRBV5-4 and TRBJ1-1; D is possibly TRBD1 (6 bases). Germline assignment: CDR1 SGHNT and CDR2 YYREEE (reference sequence). This CDR3 contains 15 residues. The germline V and J ends were trimmed by 4 bases and 1 base, with 14 bases remaining between them. The CDR3 is CASSTRDTRNTEAFF. The CDR3 nucleotides are TGTGCCAGCAGCACAAGGGACACAAGGAACACTGAAGCTTTCTTT.

This clonotype was observed many times. The limits of the CDR3 on the DNA are not certain, so only TCRdb's listed CDR3 is given. The chain is built from TRBV13 and TRBJ1-3; the DNA was not used to check the table's D call, TRBD1. Germline CDR1 reads PRHDT; CDR2 reads FYEKMQ (reference sequence). The CDR3 comprises 16 residues, both ends counted. The CDR3 reads CASSFGPGGSGNTIYF.

This clonotype was picked up many times. V is TRBV11-2 and J is TRBJ2-7, with D perhaps TRBD1 (5 bases). Trimming removed 1 base from V and 5 bases from J, with 12 bases in between. This CDR3 has 14 amino acids. Looked up from germline, CDR1 is SGHAT and CDR2 is FQNNGV. The CDR3 loop is CASSLVGVRDEQYF. The CDR3 bases are TGTGCCAGCAGCTTAGTAGGGGTTAGGGACGAGCAGTACTTC.

There are a few counts of this clonotype. The chain carries TRBV12-3 or TRBV12-4 and TRBJ2-7; perhaps TRBD1 as D (5 bases). V was cut by 4 bases and J by 0 bases, with 16 bases left in between. The length of the CDR3 is 16 residues. CDR3 amino acids: CASSWAQGPLSYEQYF. Here the CDR3 DNA reads TGTGCCAGCAGTTGGGCCCAGGGTCCCCTCTCCTACGAGCAGTACTTC.

This clonotype was seen ten or more times. V usage is TRBV12-3 or TRBV12-4 and J usage is TRBJ2-5; possible D gene TRBD1, 5 bases. V was clipped by 7 bases and J by 3 bases, with 21 bases between them. CDR3 size: 16 residues. CDR3 region: CASTQANRQRKETQYF. CDR3 sequence (DNA): TGTGCCAGCACCCAAGCCAACAGACAGCGAAAAGAGACCCAGTACTTC.

The chain carries TRBV5-8 and TRBJ2-7; 10 positions agree with TRBD1. Trimming at V came to 4 bases and at J to 6 bases, leaving 7 bases not matched to a gene. Germline assignment: CDR1 SGHTS and CDR2 YDEGEE. The CDR3 runs 14 residues. CDR3 DNA sequence: TGTGCCAGCAGCCTTCTGGGACAGGGGCGCGAGCAGTACTTC. This encodes CASSLLGQGREQYF.

Ten or more counts support this clonotype. V is TRBV7-3 and J is TRBJ2-3, with D possibly called TRBD1 or TRBD2 (5 bases each). V was shortened by 5 bases and J by 4 bases, with 16 bases between the two germline ends. CDR3 length equals 15 residues. The germline CDR1 and CDR2 sequences are SGHTA and FQGTGA. CDR3 nucleotides: TGTGCCAGCAGCCCCCTGAGGGGCATCGCAGATACGCAGTATTTT. Translated: CASSPLRGIADTQYF.

This clonotype was picked up many times. The chain employs TRBV5-1 and TRBJ1-3; D not certain. Germline lookup yields CDR1 SGHRS and CDR2 YFSETQ. The CDR3 consists of 17 residues. With 3 bases removed from V and 7 bases from J, the gap between germline ends came to 23 bases. The CDR3 is CASSWTSPGAHENTIYF. The DNA of the CDR3 is TGCGCCAGCAGCTGGACCAGTCCGGGTGCTCACGAGAACACCATATATTTT.

The DNA for the CDR3 is TGTGCCAGCAGCCCGAGGTGGGATCAGCCCCAGCATTTT. This translates into CASSPRWDQPQHF. The rearrangement links TRBV3-1 to TRBJ1-5, with unresolved D. This CDR3 comprises 13 residues. Per the germline V gene, CDR1 is LGHDT and CDR2 is YNNKEL (reference sequence). Trimming took 4 bases from V and 5 from J, leaving 9 bases between them.

This clonotype was detected many times. CDR3 sequence reads: CASSPFGATAYEQYF. In DNA form, the CDR3 reads TGTGCCAGCAGCCCATTCGGGGCCACGGCCTACGAGCAGTACTTC. The chain is built from TRBV7-8 and TRBJ2-7, with D tentatively TRBD1 or TRBD2 (5 bases each). The CDR3 runs 15 residues. The V end lost 5 bases, the J end lost 2 bases, and 16 bases lay between the germline ends. Germline V CDR1 and CDR2: SGHVS, FQNEAQ.

This clonotype was picked up many times. This chain uses TRBV5-4 with TRBJ2-7; D may be TRBD2 (6 bases). The CDR3 length is 14 residues. Trimming cost V 5 bases and J 6 bases, with 18 bases left between them. CDR1 and CDR2 from the germline V gene are SGHNT and YYREEE (reference sequence). CDR3 DNA sequence: TGTGCCAGCAGTGGGGGGACCGCTGGGAGCGAGCAGTACTTC. Translation: CASSGGTAGSEQYF.

The rearrangement uses TRBV10-1 and TRBJ2-1; 7 nucleotides align to TRBD2. Germline loops: CDR1 WNHNN, CDR2 SYGVQD (reference sequence). This CDR3 is 14 amino acids long. V lost 3 bases, J lost 7 bases, and 6 bases stayed unmatched. The CDR3 DNA reads as TGCGCCAGCAGTGACAGGTGGGGAGGGAATGAGCAGTTCTTC. This codes for CASSDRWGGNEQFF.

Ten or more counts support this clonotype. The chain carries TRBV18 and TRBJ1-5; maybe TRBD1 (6 bases). This CDR3 has 15 amino acids. Germline CDR1 is KGHSH and CDR2 is LQKENI. The V end was cut by 3 bases, the J end by 4 bases, with 13 bases between. DNA for the CDR3: TGTGCCAGCTCACCCACGGACAGTTTTAATCAGCCCCAGCATTTT. This gives the protein CASSPTDSFNQPQHF.

In this sample, this clonotype turned up many times. The junction shows a germline mismatch at one end, possibly a read error. The chain has TRBV11-2 and TRBJ2-7; 11 nucleotides align to TRBD1. The CDR3 spans 14 residues. Germline CDR1 reads SGHAT; CDR2 reads FQNNGV. The CDR3 reads CASSLGTGGYEQYF. CDR3 nucleotides: TGCGCCAGCAGCTTGGGGACAGGGGGGTACGAGCAGTACTTC. Looking up the rest from reference TRBV11-2 and TRBJ2-7 gives the full variable domain: EAGVAQSPRYKIIEKRQSVAFWCNPISGHATLYWYQQILGQGPKLLIQFQNNGVVDDSQLPKDRFSAERLKGVDSTLKIQPAKLEDSAVYLCASSLGTGGYEQYFGPGTRLTVT.

This clonotype came up a few times. The CDR3 ends on some other residue instead of the conserved phenylalanine or tryptophan, so this is likely a read error. The chain is built from TRBV29-1 and TRBJ1-1; D is unclear. The germline V and J ends were trimmed by 5 bases and 0 bases, with 10 bases remaining between them. The CDR3 extends over 13 amino acids. The germline V gene encodes CDR1 SQVTM and CDR2 ANQGSEA. In DNA, the CDR3 is TGCAGCGTTACCATCATCATGAACACTGAAGCTTTCCTT. It translates to CSVTIIMNTEAFL.

This clonotype turned up a few times. The J gene is TRBJ2-3, the V gene TRBV28; 9 bases match TRBD1. The V gene's germline CDR1 is MDHEN and CDR2 SYDVKM. This CDR3 is built from 16 residues. V dropped 4 bases and J dropped 4; count of bases not matched to a gene: 9. The CDR3 loop is CASSSRTGEVADTQYF. CDR3 DNA: TGTGCCAGCAGTTCAAGGACAGGGGAGGTGGCAGATACGCAGTATTTT. Full variable domain (remainder filled in from reference TRBV28 and TRBJ2-3): DVKVTQSSRYLVKRTGEKVFLECVQDMDHENMFWYRQDPGLGLRLIYFSYDVKMKEKGDIPEGYSVSREKKERFSLILESASTNQTSMYLCASSSRTGEVADTQYFGPGTRLTVL.

This clonotype has a handful of counts. The rearrangement joins TRBV6-2 or TRBV6-3 to TRBJ2-7, with a weak D call TRBD1 (6 bases). Germline V gives CDR1 MNHEY, CDR2 SVGEGT. This CDR3 has 13 residues. The V end was cut by 2 bases, the J end by 9 bases, with 14 bases between. Here the CDR3 DNA reads TGTGCCAGCAGTTACGGGACATTCAATGGGCAGTACTTC. It yields the protein CASSYGTFNGQYF.